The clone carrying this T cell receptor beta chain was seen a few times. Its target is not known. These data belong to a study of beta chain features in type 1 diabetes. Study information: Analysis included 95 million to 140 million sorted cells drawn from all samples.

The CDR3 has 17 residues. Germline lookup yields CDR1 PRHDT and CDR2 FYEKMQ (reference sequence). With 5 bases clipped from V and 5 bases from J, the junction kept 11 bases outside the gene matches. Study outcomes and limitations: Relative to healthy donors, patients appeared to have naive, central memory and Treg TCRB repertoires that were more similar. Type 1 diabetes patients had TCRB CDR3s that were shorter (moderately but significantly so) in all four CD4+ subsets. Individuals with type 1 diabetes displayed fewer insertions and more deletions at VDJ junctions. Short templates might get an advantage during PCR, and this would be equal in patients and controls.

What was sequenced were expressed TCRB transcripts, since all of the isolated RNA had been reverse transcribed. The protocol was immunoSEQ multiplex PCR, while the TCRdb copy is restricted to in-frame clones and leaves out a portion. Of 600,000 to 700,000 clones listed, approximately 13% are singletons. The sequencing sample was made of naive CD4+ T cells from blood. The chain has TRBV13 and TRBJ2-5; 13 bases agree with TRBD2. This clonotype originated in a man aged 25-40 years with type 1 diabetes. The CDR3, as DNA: TGTGCCAGCAGCACCAGACGACTAGCGGGGGGATCGGAGACCCAGTACTTC. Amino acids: CASSTRRLAGGSETQYF.